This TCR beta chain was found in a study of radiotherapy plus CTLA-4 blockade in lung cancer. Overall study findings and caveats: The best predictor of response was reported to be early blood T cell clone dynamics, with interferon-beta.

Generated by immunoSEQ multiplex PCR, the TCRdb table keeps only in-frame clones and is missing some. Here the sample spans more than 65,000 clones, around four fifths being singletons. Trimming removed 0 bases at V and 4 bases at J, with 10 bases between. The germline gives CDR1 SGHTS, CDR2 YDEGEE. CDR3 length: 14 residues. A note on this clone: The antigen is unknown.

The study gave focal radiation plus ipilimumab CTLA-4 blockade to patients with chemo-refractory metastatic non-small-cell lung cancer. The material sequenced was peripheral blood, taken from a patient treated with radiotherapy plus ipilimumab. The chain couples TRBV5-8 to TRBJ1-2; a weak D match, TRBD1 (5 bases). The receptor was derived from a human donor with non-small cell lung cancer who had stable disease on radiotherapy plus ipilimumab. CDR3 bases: TGTGCCAGCAGCTTGGCCGGGGGATTCTATGGCTACACCTTC. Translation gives CASSLAGGFYGYTF.